A single sample is the source of the 30 T cell receptor beta chains below, sequenced in a study of siplizumab effects on memory and regulatory T cells. Only in-frame clones appear in the TCRdb table, and some are missing; sequencing was by immunoSEQ multiplex PCR. The repertoire holds roughly 100,000 clones, with roughly 91% as singletons. Sequenced sample: CD4+ T cells sorted from blood. The source is a human donor in good health.

The chain joins TRBV29-1 to TRBJ1-3; no reliable D call. Germline CDR1 is SQVTM and CDR2 is ANQGSEA. The length of the CDR3 is 12 residues. V was clipped by 7 bases and J by 0 bases, with 7 bases between them. CDR3 sequence: CSGGGSGNTIYF. The DNA for the CDR3 is TGCAGCGGAGGAGGCTCTGGAAACACCATATATTTT. The full variable domain, rest sourced from reference TRBV29-1 and TRBJ1-3, is SAVISQKPSRDICQRGTSLTIQCQVDSQVTMMFWYRQQPGQSLTLIATANQGSEATYESGFVIDKFPISRPNLTFSTLTVSNMSPEDSSIYLCSGGGSGNTIYFGEGSWLTVV.

This chain's CDR3 is CASSYSGRDEQFF. The CDR3 DNA reads as TGTGCCAGCAGTTACTCTGGGAGGGATGAGCAGTTCTTC. The chain uses TRBV6-6 and TRBJ2-1; 7 bases fit TRBD2. The CDR3 is 13 residues long. V trimming: 0 bases; J trimming: 8 bases; junction bases outside the gene matches: 1. Germline CDR1 is MNHNY and CDR2 is SVGAGI (reference sequence).

V usage is TRBV5-4 and J usage is TRBJ2-3; the D is unclear. V was shortened by 1 base and J by 5 bases, with 8 bases between the two germline ends. The CDR3 covers 13 residues. Germline loops: CDR1 SGHNT, CDR2 YYREEE (reference sequence). Written as DNA, the CDR3 is TGTGCCAGCAGCTTGCCAAGGGTAGATACGCAGTATTTT. This translates into CASSLPRVDTQYF. The full variable domain, with the rest looked up from reference TRBV5-4 and TRBJ2-3, is ETGVTQSPTHLIKTRGQQVTLRCSSQSGHNTVSWYQQALGQGPQFIFQYYREEENGRGNFPPRFSGLQFPNYSSELNVNALELDDSALYLCASSLPRVDTQYFGPGTRLTVL.

This clone was picked up a small number of times. The chain has TRBV5-1 and TRBJ2-1; possibly TRBD1 for D (5 bases). Germline V CDR1 and CDR2: SGHRS, YFSETQ. There are 13 residues in the CDR3. V was pared by 0 bases and J by 8 bases, with 9 bases between. The chain's CDR3 is CASSLVQGHEQFF. In nucleotides, the CDR3 is TGCGCCAGCAGCTTGGTTCAGGGCCATGAGCAGTTCTTC.

This rearrangement joins TRBV5-8 to TRBJ2-5, with D hard to call. V lost 1 base and J 5 bases, leaving 9 bases between the germline ends. This CDR3 comprises 13 residues. The germline gives CDR1 SGHTS, CDR2 YDEGEE. CDR3 sequence (DNA): TGTGCCAGCAGCTTGCAGCTTGGGGAGACCCAGTACTTC. This codes for CASSLQLGETQYF. The complete variable domain, with remaining parts taken from reference TRBV5-8 and TRBJ2-5, reads EAGVTQSPTHLIKTRGQQATLRCSPISGHTSVYWYQQALGLGLQFLLWYDEGEERNRGNFPPRFSGRQFPNYSSELNVNALELEDSALYLCASSLQLGETQYFGPGTRLLVL.

This chain uses TRBV6-6 with TRBJ1-1, with TRBD1 matching 7 bases. There are 14 residues in the CDR3. Germline V gives CDR1 MNHNY, CDR2 SVGAGI (reference sequence). V lost 2 bases, J lost 2 bases, and 2 bases stayed unmatched. For the CDR3, the DNA is TGTGCCAGCAGTTACGGGACAGATAACACTGAAGCTTTCTTT. This encodes CASSYGTDNTEAFF.

Here the CDR3 reads CASSYSGSSYNEQFF. CDR3 bases: TGTGCCAGCAGTTATTCGGGAAGCTCCTACAATGAGCAGTTCTTC. The J gene is TRBJ2-1, the V gene TRBV6-5; D is perhaps TRBD2 (5 bases). Germline V gives CDR1 MNHEY, CDR2 SVGAGI. Trimming removed 3 bases at V and 0 bases at J, with 9 bases between. The CDR3 sequence is 15 residues long.

The chain has TRBV21-1 and TRBJ2-5; TRBD2 was called by the table and not checked on the DNA. TRBV21-1 is annotated as a pseudogene. This CDR3 region has 14 residues. The CDR3 here is CASSKARPWETQYF. The CDR3 DNA follows: TGTGCCAGCAGCAAAGCGCGTCCCTGGGAGACCCAGTACTTC.

This chain connects TRBV30 to TRBJ2-3; D unclear. This CDR3 is 15 amino acids long. The ends were cut back, 2 bases at V and 4 bases at J, with 16 bases in the middle. Germline lookup yields CDR1 GTSNPN and CDR2 SVGIG (reference sequence). CDR3 sequence reads: CAWSMAVPGPDTQYF. The DNA of the CDR3 is TGTGCCTGGAGTATGGCGGTCCCTGGGCCAGATACGCAGTATTTT.

This sequence joins TRBV7-9 and TRBJ2-2, with D possibly matching TRBD2 (5 bases). Trimming shortened V by 1 base and J by 5 bases, and 8 bases separated the two germline ends. The germline V gene has CDR1 SEHNR and CDR2 FQNEAQ (reference sequence). The length of the CDR3 is 14 residues. The CDR3 sequence is CASSLGGSTGELFF. CDR3 nucleotides: TGTGCCAGCAGCTTAGGCGGGTCTACCGGGGAGCTGTTTTTT. Based on the CDR3 plus reference TRBV7-9 and TRBJ2-2, the full variable domain is DTGVSQNPRHKITKRGQNVTFRCDPISEHNRLYWYRQTLGQGPEFLTYFQNEAQLEKSRLLSDRFSAERPKGSFSTLEIQRTEQGDSAMYLCASSLGGSTGELFFGEGSRLTVL.

J is TRBJ2-4 and V is TRBV19; 7 bases align to TRBD1. The CDR3 contains 14 residues. Germline CDR1 is LNHDA and CDR2 is SQIVND (reference sequence). Trimming at V came to 3 bases and at J to 3 bases, leaving 2 bases not matched to a gene. CDR3: CASSMTGSKNIQYF. For the CDR3, the DNA is TGTGCCAGTAGTATGACAGGGAGCAAAAACATTCAGTACTTC. Full variable domain (remainder filled in from reference TRBV19 and TRBJ2-4): DGGITQSPKYLFRKEGQNVTLSCEQNLNHDAMYWYRQDPGQGLRLIYYSQIVNDFQKGDIAEGYSVSREKKESFPLTVTSAQKNPTAFYLCASSMTGSKNIQYFGAGTRLSVL.

In the case of this clone: Other DNA sequences within the sample encode an identical CDR3. V and J are TRBV6-5 and TRBJ1-1, with 9 bases lining up with TRBD1. Trimming cost V 5 bases and J 4 bases; bases outside gene matches: 5. This CDR3 is 14 amino acids long. Germline V gene lookup returns CDR1 MNHEY and CDR2 SVGAGI. CDR3 coding DNA: TGTGCCAGCAGTCTCGGACAGGGGCGCACTGAAGCTTTCTTT. Amino acid sequence: CASSLGQGRTEAFF.

This chain joins TRBV5-1 and TRBJ2-1, with no clear D. With 3 bases removed from V and 2 bases from J, the gap between germline ends came to 6 bases. CDR1 and CDR2 from the germline V gene are SGHRS and YFSETQ. This CDR3 is built from 13 residues. CDR3 sequence reads: CASSSTTYNEQFF. Here the CDR3 DNA reads TGCGCCAGCAGCTCCACTACCTACAATGAGCAGTTCTTC.

V usage is TRBV19 and J usage is TRBJ1-4; 8 nucleotides align to TRBD1. The CDR3 is made up of 15 amino acids. Germline V gene lookup returns CDR1 LNHDA and CDR2 SQIVND (reference sequence). The V and J ends lost 5 bases and 6 bases, in that order; junction bases with no gene match: 8. The CDR3 DNA reads as TGTGCCAGTAGTGCTGACGGGACAGGAGATGAAAAACTGTTTTTT. Amino acids: CASSADGTGDEKLFF.

This chain connects TRBV6-5 to TRBJ1-2, with TRBD1 as a possible D gene (6 bases). The CDR3 contains 15 residues. The V gene lost 4 bases and the J gene lost 0 bases, with 12 bases spanning the gap. CDR1 and CDR2 (germline): MNHEY, SVGAGI. The CDR3 DNA follows: TGTGCCAGCAGTTCGTGGCAGGGGTCTAACTATGGCTACACCTTC. Its protein is CASSSWQGSNYGYTF.

The rearrangement uses TRBV2 and TRBJ2-6, with 14 bases identical to TRBD2. Germline values: CDR1 SNHLY, CDR2 FYNNEI. The CDR3 has 19 amino acids. Germline trimming cut 4 bases from V and 4 bases from J; bases unmatched to any gene: 9. CDR3: CASSALGLAGASGANVLTF. In nucleotides, the CDR3 is TGTGCCAGCAGTGCCTTGGGACTAGCGGGAGCTTCCGGGGCCAACGTCCTGACTTTC.

Comments on this clone: Other DNA sequences in the sample encode the same CDR3. This chain uses TRBV11-3 with TRBJ2-1, with D possibly being TRBD2 (5 bases). This CDR3 spans 13 amino acids. Germline lookup yields CDR1 SGHNT and CDR2 YENEEA. V was trimmed by 2 bases and J by 5 bases, leaving 7 bases between them. The CDR3 sequence is CASSLSGNNEQFF. The DNA of the CDR3 is TGTGCCAGCAGCTTATCGGGGAACAATGAGCAGTTCTTC.

This clone was observed once. The genes are TRBV18 and TRBJ2-3; no definite D call. V was cut by 5 bases and J by 0 bases, with 6 bases left in between. This CDR3 comprises 13 residues. Germline V gene data show CDR1 as KGHSH and CDR2 as LQKENI. CDR3 sequence: CASSAFSTDTQYF. The CDR3 coding sequence is TGTGCCAGCTCAGCCTTTAGCACAGATACGCAGTATTTT.

DNA for the CDR3: TGTGCCAGCAGTGGGCGACTGGGAGGCTACACCTTC. Amino acid sequence: CASSGRLGGYTF. V and J are TRBV2 and TRBJ1-2; unclear D gene. CDR1 and CDR2 (germline): SNHLY, FYNNEI. The CDR3 consists of 12 residues. V lost 4 bases and J 8 bases, leaving 11 bases between the germline ends.

This sequence joins TRBV4-2 and TRBJ2-7; 7 positions match TRBD1. The CDR3 runs to 15 residues. Germline V gives CDR1 LGHNA, CDR2 YNFKEQ. V dropped 2 bases and J dropped 2; count of bases not matched to a gene: 6. CDR3 nucleotides: TGTGCCAGCAGCCAAACCGGGACAGACCCCTACGAGCAGTACTTC. The encoded protein is CASSQTGTDPYEQYF.

This sequence joins TRBV29-1 and TRBJ1-2, with D maybe TRBD1 (5 bases). Germline V CDR1 and CDR2: SQVTM, ANQGSEA. The ends were cut back, 4 bases at V and 6 bases at J, with 15 bases in the middle. The CDR3 length is 13 residues. The DNA for the CDR3 is TGCAGCGTTGGTTCGGGCAGGGTGGATGGCTACACCTTC. As protein: CSVGSGRVDGYTF. The whole variable domain, filled in from reference TRBV29-1 and TRBJ1-2, reads SAVISQKPSRDICQRGTSLTIQCQVDSQVTMMFWYRQQPGQSLTLIATANQGSEATYESGFVIDKFPISRPNLTFSTLTVSNMSPEDSSIYLCSVGSGRVDGYTFGSGTRLTVV.

This chain joins TRBV11-3 and TRBJ1-2, with D perhaps matching TRBD1 (5 bases). Per germline, CDR1 SGHNT and CDR2 YENEEA. The CDR3 extends over 13 amino acids. Trimming left V 1 base short and J 7 bases short, with 10 bases between. CDR3: CASSLGQRGGYTF. The DNA of the CDR3 is TGTGCCAGCAGCTTAGGACAGAGGGGTGGCTACACCTTC.

CDR3: CASGLGGWNEQFF. The DNA for the CDR3 is TGTGCTAGTGGTTTGGGGGGTTGGAATGAGCAGTTCTTC. This rearrangement joins TRBV12-5 to TRBJ2-1; D is unresolved. Between the trimmed V and J ends, which lost 1 base and 7 bases, there was a span of 8 bases. CDR1 and CDR2 from the germline V gene are LGHNT and FRNRAP. This CDR3 contains 13 residues.

V and J are TRBV4-3 and TRBJ2-6; D might be TRBD2 (5 bases). The V gene's germline CDR1 is LGHNA and CDR2 YSLEER. The CDR3 consists of 18 residues. V gave up 4 bases and J gave up 0 bases, with 16 bases separating them. The CDR3 nucleotides are TGCGCCAGCAGCCGATTCTTACTTCGGGACTCTGGGGCCAACGTCCTGACTTTC. Encoded protein: CASSRFLLRDSGANVLTF.

J is TRBJ1-5 and V is TRBV28, with unresolved D. This CDR3 has 14 residues. Germline CDR1 reads MDHEN; CDR2 reads SYDVKM. V lost 4 bases and J lost 2, with 9 bases in between. CDR3 DNA sequence: TGTGCCAGCAGTTCTCTTCTAGGCAATCAGCCCCAGCATTTT. It is translated as CASSSLLGNQPQHF. Together with reference TRBV28 and TRBJ1-5, the CDR3 gives the full variable domain: DVKVTQSSRYLVKRTGEKVFLECVQDMDHENMFWYRQDPGLGLRLIYFSYDVKMKEKGDIPEGYSVSREKKERFSLILESASTNQTSMYLCASSSLLGNQPQHFGDGTRLSIL.

This clone was counted once. The CDR3 DNA is TGCGCCAGCAGCCCCGCCGAAGGAGTCTCCGGGGAGCTGTTTTTT. Residues: CASSPAEGVSGELFF. V usage is TRBV5-1 and J usage is TRBJ2-2; D is ambiguous. Germline V gene sequence: CDR1 SGHRS, CDR2 YFSETQ. V was trimmed by 4 bases and J by 6 bases, leaving 16 bases between them. This CDR3 is 15 amino acids long.

The chain couples TRBV5-1 to TRBJ2-2; 7 nucleotides match TRBD1. CDR1 is SGHRS and CDR2 is YFSETQ in the germline V gene. The J segment lost 4 bases and the V segment lost 4 bases, leaving 10 bases of the junction unmatched. The CDR3 covers 16 residues. CDR3 in amino acids: CASSAAGTVTTGELFF. Here the CDR3 DNA reads TGCGCCAGCAGCGCCGCCGGGACAGTAACCACCGGGGAGCTGTTTTTT.

This clone was found once. V usage is TRBV13 and J usage is TRBJ2-3, with D hard to call. Germline V lookup: CDR1 PRHDT, CDR2 FYEKMQ (reference sequence). The CDR3 consists of 14 residues. V gave up 1 base and J gave up 3 bases, with 8 bases separating them. The CDR3 DNA reads TGTGCCAGCAGCTTAGCCCTTCGGACAGATACGCAGTATTTT. It translates to CASSLALRTDTQYF.

This clone was found once. The CDR3, as DNA: TGTGCCAGCAGCTTAGAAGGGGGGCTTCTAGGGGATGAGCAGTTCTTC. Translated: CASSLEGGLLGDEQFF. The rearrangement uses TRBV11-3 and TRBJ2-1; perhaps D is TRBD1 or TRBD2 (6 bases each). In germline, CDR1 is SGHNT, CDR2 YENEEA. V dropped 0 bases and J dropped 8 bases, with 17 bases sitting between them. CDR3 length equals 16 residues.

This rearrangement joins TRBV5-4 to TRBJ1-5; D is possibly TRBD1 (5 bases). Deletions cut 10 bases from V and 1 base from J, with 15 bases between. Germline V lookup: CDR1 SGHNT, CDR2 YYREEE (reference sequence). The CDR3 contains 14 residues. In DNA form, the CDR3 reads TGTGCCGGGGGGAGGTGGGGGAGCAATCAGCCCCAGCATTTT. Translation gives CAGGRWGSNQPQHF.